The 15 T cell receptor beta chains below all came from one sample that was sequenced in a study of blood T cell repertoires in COVID-19. Sequencing used immunoSEQ multiplex PCR; TCRdb keeps in-frame clones, though not all of them. This table has some 30,000 clones, roughly 88% appearing once. Sequencing input: peripheral blood. Every receptor here comes from a woman older than 75 with COVID-19, enrolled during active disease.

The V gene is TRBV12-3 or TRBV12-4, the J gene TRBJ2-4; possible D gene TRBD1, 6 bases. Trimming stripped 7 bases from V and 6 bases from J, with 10 bases between. This CDR3 spans 12 amino acids. The CDR3 nucleotides are TGTGCCAGCACCTTAGGGGGAAACATTCAGTACTTC. This gives the protein CASTLGGNIQYF.

The rearrangement links TRBV3-1 (or the pseudogene TRBV3-2) to TRBJ2-3; 9 positions agree with TRBD2. The CDR3 totals 17 residues. CDR1 LGHDT and CDR2 YNNKEL come from the germline V gene (reference sequence). J gave up 5 bases and V 1 base, and 10 bases lay outside the gene matches. CDR3 loop: CASSQAVSGGRGDTQYF. The DNA of the CDR3 is TGTGCCAGCAGCCAAGCGGTGAGCGGGGGGCGAGGAGATACGCAGTATTTT.

The chain uses TRBV7-9 and TRBJ2-7, with 11 bases lining up with TRBD1. V shed 0 bases and J 2 bases; nucleotides not matched to a gene: 6. The CDR3 totals 17 residues. Germline V gene sequence: CDR1 SEHNR, CDR2 FQNEAQ (reference sequence). The CDR3 nucleotides are TGTGCCAGCAGCTTAGCCGGGACAGGGGGTATAGCCTACGAGCAGTACTTC. Translated: CASSLAGTGGIAYEQYF.

The chain carries TRBV7-2 and TRBJ2-2; 10 bases map to TRBD2. This CDR3 region has 16 residues. Germline CDR1 SGHTA, CDR2 FQGNSA. V was pared by 6 bases and J by 5 bases, with 9 bases of the junction left unmatched. The CDR3 loop reads CASSPSGLASTGELFF. The CDR3 DNA reads TGTGCCAGCAGTCCATCGGGACTAGCGTCGACCGGGGAGCTGTTTTTT.

CDR3 nucleotide sequence: TGTGCCAGCAGCGTAGGCCCGACTGGAATGCAAGAGACCCAGTACTTC. This translates into CASSVGPTGMQETQYF. V usage is TRBV9 and J usage is TRBJ2-5; D unclear. Deletions cut 0 bases from V and 2 bases from J, with 14 bases between. CDR3 length: 16 amino acids. In germline, CDR1 is SGDLS, CDR2 YYNGEE.

The chain recombines TRBV2 with TRBJ1-5, with a tentative D call TRBD1 (5 bases). The germline V gene encodes CDR1 SNHLY and CDR2 FYNNEI. The CDR3 is 12 amino acids. V was shortened by 7 bases and J by 9 bases, with 13 bases between the two germline ends. The CDR3 reads CASMGLVWPQHF. The CDR3 DNA sequence: TGTGCCAGCATGGGGCTCGTTTGGCCCCAGCATTTT.

CDR3 amino acids: CASSVRYGYTF. In DNA form, the CDR3 reads TGTGCCAGCAGTGTACGGTATGGCTACACCTTC. The chain is built from TRBV6-2 or TRBV6-3 and TRBJ1-2; D is uncertain. V lost 5 bases and J lost 5, with 6 bases in between. This CDR3 is 11 amino acids long. Germline V lookup: CDR1 MNHEY, CDR2 SVGEGT.

CDR3 sequence: CASSTLGGTGATDTQYF. CDR3 sequence (DNA): TGTGCCAGTAGTACCCTAGGGGGCACGGGAGCCACAGATACGCAGTATTTT. The chain links TRBV19 to TRBJ2-3, with D tentatively TRBD1 (7 bases). CDR1 LNHDA and CDR2 SQIVND come from the germline V gene (reference sequence). With 4 bases removed from V and 2 bases from J, the gap between germline ends came to 19 bases. This CDR3 contains 17 residues.

The chain combines TRBV21-1 with TRBJ1-4. TRBV21-1 is tagged as a pseudogene. The CDR3 has 17 amino acids. CDR3 sequence (DNA): TGTGCCAGCAGCAAAGAGCCCCGGTGGTCAACTAATGAAAAACTGTTTTTT. Translation gives CASSKEPRWSTNEKLFF.

V is TRBV5-1 and J is TRBJ2-5; D is unresolved. The CDR3 has 14 amino acids. Trimming cost V 0 bases and J 1 base, with 7 bases left between them. Germline values: CDR1 SGHRS, CDR2 YFSETQ. This CDR3 reads CASSLGGSQETQYF. For the CDR3, the DNA is TGCGCCAGCAGCTTGGGTGGTAGCCAAGAGACCCAGTACTTC.

This chain joins TRBV29-1 and TRBJ2-1; no clear D gene. V lost 4 bases and J 7 bases, leaving 5 bases between the germline ends. The CDR3 is 10 residues long. Germline CDR1 reads SQVTM; CDR2 reads ANQGSEA. The CDR3 reads CSVAQNEQFF. The CDR3 DNA reads TGCAGCGTTGCTCAGAATGAGCAGTTCTTC.

The chain couples TRBV27 to TRBJ1-4, with a possible D match to TRBD1 (6 bases). The V and J ends lost 3 bases and 8 bases respectively, with 19 bases between them. There are 16 residues in the CDR3. Germline values: CDR1 MNHEY, CDR2 SMNVEV (reference sequence). In DNA, the CDR3 is TGTGCCAGCAGTTTTGGACAGCCCAGGAGCCCCGAAAAACTGTTTTTT. Its protein product is CASSFGQPRSPEKLFF.

This clone was seen only once. The rearrangement joins TRBV3-1 (or the pseudogene TRBV3-2) to TRBJ1-6; TRBD1 matches 10 bases. V dropped 6 bases and J dropped 7; count of bases not matched to a gene: 6. This CDR3 contains 15 residues. Germline lookup yields CDR1 LGHDT and CDR2 YNNKEL (reference sequence). Written as DNA, the CDR3 is TGTGCCAGCAGTCCGACGGGACAGGGGAATTCACCCCTCCACTTT. Translated, it gives CASSPTGQGNSPLHF.

The chain joins TRBV13 to TRBJ1-5; 7 bases agree with TRBD1. Germline lookup yields CDR1 PRHDT and CDR2 FYEKMQ (reference sequence). This CDR3 is built from 16 residues. With V trimmed by 2 bases and J by 4 bases, 8 bases remained unmatched. The CDR3: CASSLWAGGANQPQHF. CDR3 sequence (DNA): TGTGCCAGCAGCTTATGGGCAGGGGGAGCTAATCAGCCCCAGCATTTT.

This clone was observed a single time. V and J are TRBV9 and TRBJ1-2; the match to TRBD1 covers 7 bases. There are 15 residues in the CDR3. Germline V gene data show CDR1 as SGDLS and CDR2 as YYNGEE. V shed 4 bases and J 4 bases; nucleotides not matched to a gene: 10. Here the CDR3 reads CASSSMGQPFYGYTF. CDR3 bases: TGTGCCAGCAGCTCAATGGGACAGCCATTCTATGGCTACACCTTC.